These 23 T cell receptor beta chains were sequenced from one sample in a study of blood T cell repertoires in COVID-19. Sequencing was performed with immunoSEQ multiplex PCR; in TCRdb, only in-frame clones are kept and a portion is missing. The data contain 250,000 to 300,000 clones, under 90% of them singletons. The sample was peripheral blood. These TCRs come from a woman aged 30 to 39 with COVID-19, enrolled during active disease.

This rearrangement joins TRBV20-1 to TRBJ1-4; 8 bases align to TRBD1. Trimming took 3 bases from V and 8 from J; bases not matched to a gene: 8. Germline CDR1 reads DFQATT; CDR2 reads SNEGSKA (reference sequence). The CDR3 runs 14 residues. The CDR3: CSASRQGAREKLFF. CDR3 sequence (DNA): TGCAGTGCTAGTCGCCAGGGGGCGAGAGAAAAACTGTTTTTT.

J is TRBJ2-1 and V is TRBV27, with TRBD2 matching over 9 bases. The V segment lost 7 bases and the J segment 2 bases; nucleotides outside the gene matches: 6. Germline V gives CDR1 MNHEY, CDR2 SMNVEV (reference sequence). There are 15 residues in the CDR3. CDR3 sequence reads: CASNKAGGPYNEQFF. CDR3 DNA: TGTGCCAGCAACAAAGCGGGGGGCCCCTACAATGAGCAGTTCTTC.

This clone appeared once. V is TRBV5-1 and J is TRBJ2-5, with D possibly matching TRBD1 (5 bases). This CDR3 comprises 15 residues. The germline V gene encodes CDR1 SGHRS and CDR2 YFSETQ. V lost 0 bases and J 1 base, leaving 10 bases between the germline ends. CDR3 nucleotide sequence: TGCGCCAGCAGCTTGGCCGATACAGGCCAAGAGACCCAGTACTTC. Its translation is CASSLADTGQETQYF.

The V call is TRBV7-8, the J call TRBJ2-3; 7 bases fit TRBD2. From germline, CDR1 is SGHVS and CDR2 FQNEAQ. V dropped 0 bases and J dropped 2; count of bases not matched to a gene: 2. The CDR3 extends over 15 amino acids. This CDR3 is CASSLAGGNTDTQYF. DNA for the CDR3: TGTGCCAGCAGCTTAGCGGGGGGGAACACAGATACGCAGTATTTT.

The gene calls are TRBV9 and TRBJ1-3, with a possible D match to TRBD1 (5 bases). There are 17 residues in the CDR3. V was shortened by 0 bases and J by 0 bases, with 13 bases between the two germline ends. In germline, CDR1 is SGDLS, CDR2 YYNGEE. CDR3 sequence: CASSVAPTVFSGNTIYF. Here the CDR3 DNA reads TGTGCCAGCAGCGTAGCCCCGACAGTGTTCTCTGGAAACACCATATATTTT.

This rearrangement joins TRBV12-3 or TRBV12-4 to TRBJ1-1; D not certain. Trimming removed 2 bases from V and 8 bases from J, with 9 bases in between. This CDR3 is built from 12 residues. The CDR3 DNA follows: TGTGCCAGCAGTTTAATGGCGGGAGAAGCTTTCTTT. Translation gives CASSLMAGEAFF.

In this sample, this clone turned up once. This chain links TRBV21-1 with TRBJ2-3; the listed D gene, TRBD1, was not tested against the DNA. TRBV21-1 is described as a pseudogene. CDR3 length: 15 amino acids. The CDR3 here is CASSNLRGVTDTQYF. The CDR3 DNA reads TGTGCCAGCAGCAACCTCAGGGGAGTCACAGATACGCAGTATTTT.

This CDR3 is CASSIAGGTEAFF. DNA for the CDR3: TGTGCCAGTAGTATAGCGGGGGGCACTGAAGCTTTCTTT. This rearrangement joins TRBV19 to TRBJ1-1; D is possibly TRBD1 (5 bases). This CDR3 region has 13 residues. The V and J ends lost 1 base and 4 bases respectively, with 7 bases between them. The V gene's germline CDR1 is LNHDA and CDR2 SQIVND (reference sequence).

The chain employs TRBV4-2 and TRBJ2-3, with a weak D call TRBD2 (6 bases). The germline V gene encodes CDR1 LGHNA and CDR2 YNFKEQ. The CDR3 loop spans 15 amino acids. Deletions cut 0 bases from V and 9 bases from J, with 16 bases between. The CDR3 nucleotides read TGTGCCAGCAGCCAAGATCGGCGGGGCTTGGCGACGCAGTATTTT. Its translation: CASSQDRRGLATQYF.

The CDR3 DNA reads as TGTGCCAGCAGCGTCGGGACTAGCGGCACAGATACGCAGTATTTT. Protein product: CASSVGTSGTDTQYF. V usage is TRBV9 and J usage is TRBJ2-3, with 10 nucleotides matching TRBD2. V shed 2 bases and J 1 base; nucleotides not matched to a gene: 1. In germline, CDR1 is SGDLS, CDR2 YYNGEE. CDR3 length equals 15 residues.

CDR3 amino acids: CASSSPDRDSGNTIYF. The CDR3 nucleotides read TGTGCCAGCAGCTCTCCAGACAGAGACTCTGGAAACACCATATATTTT. This chain uses TRBV7-8 with TRBJ1-3; TRBD1 is a possible D gene (5 bases). The germline V gene has CDR1 SGHVS and CDR2 FQNEAQ. The CDR3 runs 16 residues. V was pared by 4 bases and J by 0 bases, with 13 bases between.

V is TRBV6-6 and J is TRBJ2-5; 8 bases align to TRBD1. The CDR3 runs 16 residues. Germline V gene lookup returns CDR1 MNHNY and CDR2 SVGAGI (reference sequence). The V gene end was trimmed by 4 bases and the J gene end by 0 bases; junction bases not matched to a gene: 7. As DNA, the CDR3 is TGTGCCAGCAGTTCGACAGGGGTCGAGTACCAAGAGACCCAGTACTTC. The encoded protein is CASSSTGVEYQETQYF.

This chain links TRBV19 with TRBJ1-1, with D unclear. V was shortened by 7 bases and J by 2 bases, with 14 bases between the two germline ends. In germline, CDR1 is LNHDA, CDR2 SQIVND (reference sequence). This CDR3 is 14 amino acids long. The CDR3 is CASTHVEGNTEAFF. In DNA form, the CDR3 reads TGTGCCAGTACCCATGTTGAGGGTAACACTGAAGCTTTCTTT.

The V call is TRBV7-9, the J call TRBJ1-6; tentatively, D is TRBD1 (6 bases). The germline V gene has CDR1 SEHNR and CDR2 FQNEAQ (reference sequence). CDR3 length: 16 amino acids. Trimming removed 7 bases at V and 7 bases at J, with 20 bases between. The CDR3 bases are TGTGCCAGCACCCTGGCTGGGCAGGGGAAAAATTCACCCCTCCACTTT. It specifies CASTLAGQGKNSPLHF.

The chain employs TRBV5-5 and TRBJ2-1; 7 nucleotides match TRBD2. The length of the CDR3 is 14 residues. Germline assignment: CDR1 SGHKS and CDR2 YYEKEE (reference sequence). Germline trimming cut 2 bases from V and 9 bases from J; bases unmatched to any gene: 8. In DNA, the CDR3 is TGTGCCAGCAGCTTACGACTAGCCCCGAGTGAGCAGTTCTTC. Protein sequence: CASSLRLAPSEQFF.

The chain joins TRBV6-1 to TRBJ1-4; possible D gene TRBD1, 5 bases. The germline V and J ends were trimmed by 3 bases and 0 bases, with 11 bases remaining between them. The CDR3 consists of 16 residues. In germline, CDR1 is MNHNS, CDR2 SASEGT. The CDR3 DNA follows: TGTGCCAGCAGTGAGAGTCCGGGGGCAACTAATGAAAAACTGTTTTTT. Amino acid sequence: CASSESPGATNEKLFF.

The chain combines TRBV24-1 with TRBJ1-2; D ambiguous. V was trimmed by 5 bases and J by 6 bases, leaving 9 bases between them. CDR3 length equals 12 residues. Germline V gene data show CDR1 as KGHDR and CDR2 as SFDVKD. The CDR3 sequence is CATSGSRDGYTF. The CDR3 coding sequence is TGTGCCACCAGTGGATCCCGGGATGGCTACACCTTC.

V gene TRBV2 combines with J gene TRBJ2-1; 9 bases fit TRBD2. The ends lost 1 base at V and 1 base at J; junction bases unmatched: 2. CDR1 and CDR2 from the germline V gene are SNHLY and FYNNEI. The CDR3 consists of 16 residues. The CDR3: CASSEGLAVSYNEQFF. DNA for the CDR3: TGTGCCAGCAGTGAAGGACTAGCGGTTTCCTACAATGAGCAGTTCTTC.

The rearrangement uses TRBV4-1 and TRBJ1-3, with TRBD1 matching 7 bases. This CDR3 spans 14 amino acids. V trimming: 5 bases; J trimming: 2 bases; junction bases outside the gene matches: 3. Germline V gene data show CDR1 as MGHRA and CDR2 as YSYEKL. CDR3 sequence reads: CASSVDRAGNTIYF. The CDR3 DNA is TGCGCCAGCAGCGTTGACAGGGCTGGAAACACCATATATTTT.

This clone has just one count. The J gene is TRBJ1-2, the V gene TRBV13; 8 bases are a match to TRBD1. The germline V gene has CDR1 PRHDT and CDR2 FYEKMQ (reference sequence). After removal of 6 bases from V and 3 bases from J, the junction contained 3 bases not matched to a gene. The CDR3 totals 13 residues. As DNA, the CDR3 is TGTGCCAGCAGTCTGGGACAGGACTATGGCTACACCTTC. This sequence encodes CASSLGQDYGYTF.

The J gene is TRBJ2-7, the V gene TRBV29-1; D is undetermined. Looked up from germline, CDR1 is SQVTM and CDR2 is ANQGSEA. V was pared by 1 base and J by 5 bases, with 12 bases between. The CDR3 length is 13 residues. The CDR3 nucleotides are TGCAGCGTTGAAGTAGGCAGACGGGACGAGCAGTACTTC. This encodes CSVEVGRRDEQYF.

V is TRBV19 and J is TRBJ2-7; a possible D gene is TRBD2 (5 bases). Germline CDR1 is LNHDA and CDR2 is SQIVND (reference sequence). Trimming left V 1 base short and J 3 bases short, with 10 bases between. This CDR3 is 14 amino acids long. The CDR3 nucleotides are TGTGCCAGTAGTATAGGGTGGGAGAGCTACGAGCAGTACTTC. It is translated as CASSIGWESYEQYF.

V and J are TRBV27 and TRBJ1-5; unclear D gene. This CDR3 comprises 12 residues. Germline loops: CDR1 MNHEY, CDR2 SMNVEV (reference sequence). The V and J ends lost 9 bases and 3 bases respectively, with 9 bases between them. The CDR3 DNA reads as TGTGCCAGTACTACGTTCAATCAGCCCCAGCATTTT. It translates to CASTTFNQPQHF.